This TCR beta chain was observed in a study of blood T cell repertoires in COVID-19. Study-level information: Specimens from acute and convalescent COVID-19 originated in the United States, Italy and Spain. Nucleic acid was either cDNA or gDNA, and it came from T cells, B-cell-depleted T cells, or PBMCs.

The CDR3 sequence is 17 residues long. Participant ages covered about 18 to 89 years across about 22 US areas. Cohort assignment relied on participant-reported clinical history. The assay was immunoSEQ multiplex PCR, and TCRdb's table has in-frame clones only and misses some. The table shows a few hundred thousand clones, with about 86% occurring only once. The genes are TRBV21-1 and TRBJ1-5; TRBD1 is taken as the D call from the table, unchecked against the DNA. TRBV21-1 corresponds to a pseudogene. The receptor was derived from a young man with acute COVID-19. Sequences were obtained from PBMCs or T cells enriched from blood (not recorded which). The CDR3 loop is CASLKSQGKHSNQPQHF. CDR3 in DNA: TGTGCCAGCCTTAAGTCACAGGGGAAACATAGCAATCAGCCCCAGCATTTT.